This T cell receptor beta chain was profiled in a study of control samples from healthy donors and cancer patients. Some clones are missing from TCRdb's copy, which holds only in-frame ones; the method was immunoSEQ multiplex PCR. This sample carries 75,000 to 90,000 clones, approximately 89% of them seen once, and the ten largest clones take approximately 7%. The CDR3 sequence is 17 residues long. Germline-derived CDR1 and CDR2 are SGDLS and YYNGEE. J was trimmed by 6 bases and V by 1 base; bases with no gene match: 7. The receptor was derived from a man over 45 in good health. V and J are TRBV9 and TRBJ2-2, with 12 bases matching TRBD1. The sequenced sample consisted of blood. CDR3 DNA: TGTGCCAGCAGCGTAAGGTCGGGACAGGGGGCGCCCGGGGAGCTGTTTTTT. Protein product: CASSVRSGQGAPGELFF.